The clone carrying this TCR beta chain showed up just once. CDR1 and CDR2 (germline): LGHDT, YNNKEL (reference sequence). J was trimmed by 6 bases and V by 0 bases; bases with no gene match: 10. The CDR3 contains 17 residues. Authors' analysis steps: Counts of nucleated cells, estimated from reference gene primer amplification, were obtained. The repertoire was sequenced with immunoSEQ multiplex PCR; TCRdb's copy has only in-frame clones and lacks some. V, J and clone size derive from that table, while D and trimming were established from the DNA sequence. In the table there are under 200,000 clones, about 83% of which are singletons. This entry is derived from a study of blood T cell repertoires in COVID-19. Study-level information: Researchers got acute and convalescent COVID-19 samples from the United States, Italy and Spain.

The sample was peripheral blood. The sequence was obtained from a man between 60 and 70 years old with acute or convalescent COVID-19. The chain joins TRBV3-1 (or the pseudogene TRBV3-2) to TRBJ2-3; 9 nucleotides agree with TRBD1. The CDR3 region has the DNA TGTGCCAGCAGCCAAGACTGGGGACAGGGTGTTCTGGATACGCAGTATTTT. Its protein product is CASSQDWGQGVLDTQYF.